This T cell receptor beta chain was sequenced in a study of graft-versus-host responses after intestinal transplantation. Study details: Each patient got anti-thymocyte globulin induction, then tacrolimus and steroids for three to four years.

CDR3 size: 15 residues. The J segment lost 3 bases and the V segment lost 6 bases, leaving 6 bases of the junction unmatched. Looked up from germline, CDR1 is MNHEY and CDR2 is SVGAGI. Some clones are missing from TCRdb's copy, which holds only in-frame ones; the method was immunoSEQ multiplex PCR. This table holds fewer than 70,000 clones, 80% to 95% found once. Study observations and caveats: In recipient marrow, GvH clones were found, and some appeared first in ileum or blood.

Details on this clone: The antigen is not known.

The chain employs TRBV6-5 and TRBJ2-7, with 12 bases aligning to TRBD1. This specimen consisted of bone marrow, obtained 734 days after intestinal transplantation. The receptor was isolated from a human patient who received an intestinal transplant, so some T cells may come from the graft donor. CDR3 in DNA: TGTGCCAGCAGGGCCGGGACAGGGGGCATCTACGAGCAGTACTTC. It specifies CASRAGTGGIYEQYF.